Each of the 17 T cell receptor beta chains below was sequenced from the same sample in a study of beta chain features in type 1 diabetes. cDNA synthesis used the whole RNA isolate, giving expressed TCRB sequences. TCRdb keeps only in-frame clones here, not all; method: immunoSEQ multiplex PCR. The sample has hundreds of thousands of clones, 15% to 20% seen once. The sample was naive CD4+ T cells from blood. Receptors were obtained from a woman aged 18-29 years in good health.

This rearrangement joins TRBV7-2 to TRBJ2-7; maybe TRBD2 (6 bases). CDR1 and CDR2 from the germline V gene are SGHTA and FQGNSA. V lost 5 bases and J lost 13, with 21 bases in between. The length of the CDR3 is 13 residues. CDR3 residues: CASSLSRDSVSYF. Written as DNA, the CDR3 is TGTGCCAGCAGCCTAAGTAGGGACTCCGTGTCATACTTC.

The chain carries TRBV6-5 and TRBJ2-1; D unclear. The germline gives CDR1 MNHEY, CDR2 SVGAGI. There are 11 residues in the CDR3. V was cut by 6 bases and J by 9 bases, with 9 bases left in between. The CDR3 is CASRVSREQFF. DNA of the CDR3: TGTGCCAGCAGGGTGAGTCGTGAGCAGTTCTTC.

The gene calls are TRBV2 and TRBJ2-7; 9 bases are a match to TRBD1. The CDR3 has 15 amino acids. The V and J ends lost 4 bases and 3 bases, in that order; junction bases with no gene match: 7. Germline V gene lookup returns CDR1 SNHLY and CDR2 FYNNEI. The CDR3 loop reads CASSGGQGFYYEQYF. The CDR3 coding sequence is TGTGCCAGCAGTGGGGGACAGGGTTTTTACTACGAGCAGTACTTC.

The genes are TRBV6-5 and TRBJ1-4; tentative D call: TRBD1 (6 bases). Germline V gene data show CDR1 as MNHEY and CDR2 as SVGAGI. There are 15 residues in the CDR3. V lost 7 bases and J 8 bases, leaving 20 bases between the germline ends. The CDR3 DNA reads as TGTGCCAGCACCCGCAGTACAGGGCTTAACGAAAAACTGTTTTTT. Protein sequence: CASTRSTGLNEKLFF.

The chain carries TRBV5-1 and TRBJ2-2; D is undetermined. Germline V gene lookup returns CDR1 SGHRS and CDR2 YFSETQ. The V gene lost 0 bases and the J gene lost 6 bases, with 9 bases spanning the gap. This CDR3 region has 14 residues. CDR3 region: CASSLGQNSGELFF. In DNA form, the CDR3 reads TGCGCCAGCAGCTTGGGACAAAACTCCGGGGAGCTGTTTTTT.

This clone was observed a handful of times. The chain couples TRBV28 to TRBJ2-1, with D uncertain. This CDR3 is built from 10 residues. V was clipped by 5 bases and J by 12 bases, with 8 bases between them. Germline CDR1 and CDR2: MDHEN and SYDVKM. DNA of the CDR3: TGTGCCAGCAGTAGAAAATTGCAGTTCTTC. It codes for CASSRKLQFF.

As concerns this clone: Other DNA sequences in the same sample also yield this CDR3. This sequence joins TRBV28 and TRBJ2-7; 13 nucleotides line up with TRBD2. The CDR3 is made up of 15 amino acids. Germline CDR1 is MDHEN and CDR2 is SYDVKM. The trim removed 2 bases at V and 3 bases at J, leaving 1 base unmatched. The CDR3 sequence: CASSLGTSGNYEQYF. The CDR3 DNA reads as TGTGCCAGCAGTTTAGGGACTAGCGGGAACTACGAGCAGTACTTC.

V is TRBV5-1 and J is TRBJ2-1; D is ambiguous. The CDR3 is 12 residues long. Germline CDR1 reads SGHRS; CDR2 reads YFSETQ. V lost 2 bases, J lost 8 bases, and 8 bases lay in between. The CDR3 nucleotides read TGCGCCAGCAGCTTAATCAATTATGAGCAGTTCTTC. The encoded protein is CASSLINYEQFF.

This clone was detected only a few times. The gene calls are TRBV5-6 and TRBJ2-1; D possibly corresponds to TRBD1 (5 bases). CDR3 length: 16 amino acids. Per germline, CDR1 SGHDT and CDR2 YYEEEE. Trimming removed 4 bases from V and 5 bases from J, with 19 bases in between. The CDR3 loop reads CASSQTGRAQDNEQFF. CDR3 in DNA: TGTGCCAGCAGCCAGACGGGCAGGGCTCAAGACAATGAGCAGTTCTTC.

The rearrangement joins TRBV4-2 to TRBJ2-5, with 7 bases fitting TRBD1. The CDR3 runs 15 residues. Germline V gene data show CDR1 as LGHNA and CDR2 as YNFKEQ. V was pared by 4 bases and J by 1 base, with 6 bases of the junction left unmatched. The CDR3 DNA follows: TGTGCCAGCAGCCTCAAAAGGGACAGCCAAGAGACCCAGTACTTC. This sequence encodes CASSLKRDSQETQYF.

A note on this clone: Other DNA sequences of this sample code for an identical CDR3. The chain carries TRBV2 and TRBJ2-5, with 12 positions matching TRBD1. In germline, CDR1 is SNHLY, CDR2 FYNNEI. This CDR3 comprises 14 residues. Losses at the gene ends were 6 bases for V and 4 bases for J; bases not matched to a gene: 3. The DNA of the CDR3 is TGTGCCAGCAGCCAGGGACAGGGGGCAGAGACCCAGTACTTC. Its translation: CASSQGQGAETQYF.

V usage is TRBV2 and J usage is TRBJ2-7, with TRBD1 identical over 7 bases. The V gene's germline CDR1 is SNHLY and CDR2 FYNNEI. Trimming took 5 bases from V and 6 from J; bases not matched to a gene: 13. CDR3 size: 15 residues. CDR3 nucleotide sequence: TGTGCCAGCAGTCACCCCCTTAGACAGGGCGTCGAGCAGTACTTC. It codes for CASSHPLRQGVEQYF. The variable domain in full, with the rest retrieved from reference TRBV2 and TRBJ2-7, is EPEVTQTPSHQVTQMGQEVILRCVPISNHLYFYWYRQILGQKVEFLVSFYNNEISEKSEIFDDQFSVERPDGSNFTLKIRSTKLEDSAMYFCASSHPLRQGVEQYFGPGTRLTVT.

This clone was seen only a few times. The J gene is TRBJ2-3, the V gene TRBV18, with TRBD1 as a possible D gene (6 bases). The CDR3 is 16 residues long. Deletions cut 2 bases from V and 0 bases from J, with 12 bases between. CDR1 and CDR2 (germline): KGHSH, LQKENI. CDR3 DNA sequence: TGTGCCAGCTCACCAAACCTCGACAGGAGCACAGATACGCAGTATTTT. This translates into CASSPNLDRSTDTQYF. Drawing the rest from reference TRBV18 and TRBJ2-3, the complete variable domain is NAGVMQNPRHLVRRRGQEARLRCSPMKGHSHVYWYRQLPEEGLKFMVYLQKENIIDESGMPKERFSAEFPKEGPSILRIQQVVRGDSAAYFCASSPNLDRSTDTQYFGPGTRLTVL.

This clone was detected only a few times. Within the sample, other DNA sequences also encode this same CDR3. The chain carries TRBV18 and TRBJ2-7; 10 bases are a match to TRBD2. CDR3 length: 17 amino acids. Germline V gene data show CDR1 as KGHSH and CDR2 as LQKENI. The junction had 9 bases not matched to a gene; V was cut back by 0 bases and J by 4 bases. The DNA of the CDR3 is TGTGCCAGCTCACCACCGACTAATGTAGCGGGAGGTTACGAGCAGTACTTC. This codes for CASSPPTNVAGGYEQYF.

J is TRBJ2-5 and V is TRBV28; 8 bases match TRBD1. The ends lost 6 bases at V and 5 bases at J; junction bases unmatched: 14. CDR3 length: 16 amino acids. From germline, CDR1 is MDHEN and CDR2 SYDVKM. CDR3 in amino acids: CASSSPAGGAWETQYF. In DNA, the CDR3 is TGTGCCAGCAGCTCCCCTGCAGGGGGCGCGTGGGAGACCCAGTACTTC.

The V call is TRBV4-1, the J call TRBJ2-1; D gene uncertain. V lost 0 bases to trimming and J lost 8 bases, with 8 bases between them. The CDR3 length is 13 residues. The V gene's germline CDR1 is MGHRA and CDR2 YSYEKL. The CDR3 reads CASSQELFYEQFF. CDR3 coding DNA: TGCGCCAGCAGCCAAGAGTTGTTCTATGAGCAGTTCTTC.

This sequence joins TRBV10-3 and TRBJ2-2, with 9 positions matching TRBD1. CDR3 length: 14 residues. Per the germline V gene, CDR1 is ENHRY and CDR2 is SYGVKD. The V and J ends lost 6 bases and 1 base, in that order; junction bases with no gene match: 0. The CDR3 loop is CAIRGQGNTGELFF. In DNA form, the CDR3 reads TGTGCCATCAGGGGACAGGGGAACACCGGGGAGCTGTTTTTT.